The following is a T cell receptor beta chain sequence with its context. Antigen: not known. These data belong to a study of early T cells in non-severe SARS-CoV-2 infection. Findings and caveats of the study: Database matching using VDJdb favored anti-spike CD8 responses, with private and CD4 specificities left missing.

Individual cDNA molecules were tagged with unique molecular identifiers, the study reported. TCRdb reanalysed the 5' RACE reads using MiXCR and keeps one entry per CDR3 protein. Of over 85,000 distinct CDR3 sequences listed, around 12% are singletons. The V end was cut by 0 bases, the J end by 5 bases, with 10 bases between. The CDR3 covers 14 residues. CDR1 LGHDT and CDR2 YNNKEL come from the germline V gene (reference sequence). The TCR originated in an adult who was a healthcare worker with PCR-confirmed SARS-CoV-2 infection or an uninfected control (not recorded which). The chain recombines TRBV3-1 with TRBJ1-2, with D tentatively TRBD1 (5 bases). Source material: whole blood. CDR3 residues: CASSQDPGPYGYTF. The CDR3 DNA reads as TGTGCCAGCAGCCAAGACCCAGGGCCTTATGGCTACACCTTC.